The 2 T cell receptor beta chains in this list originate from one sample, sequenced in a study of cytomegalovirus exposure and HLA in healthy donors. Here immunoSEQ multiplex PCR was the method, and the copy in TCRdb shows in-frame clones only, minus some. The data show about 66,000 clones, with around 96% seen just once and 0.7% to 0.95% held by the top ten. The material sequenced was PBMCs. The receptors originated from a young man in good health and CMV-seronegative.

The V gene is TRBV18, the J gene TRBJ2-4, with TRBD1 as a possible D gene (6 bases). The CDR3 has 19 amino acids. Germline-derived CDR1 and CDR2 are KGHSH and LQKENI. Trimming took 0 bases from V and 0 from J, leaving 18 bases between them. In nucleotides, the CDR3 is TGTGCCAGCTCACCACCGTGGTTTTCAGGGGAACTAGCCAAAAACATTCAGTACTTC. It yields the protein CASSPPWFSGELAKNIQYF.

CDR3 residues: CASSGSLAGYYNEQFF. In nucleotides, the CDR3 is TGTGCCAGCAGTGGGAGTCTGGCGGGGTACTACAATGAGCAGTTCTTC. This sequence joins TRBV6-1 and TRBJ2-1, with D possibly TRBD2 on 6 matching bases. From germline, CDR1 is MNHNS and CDR2 SASEGT. With 4 bases removed from V and 3 bases from J, the gap between germline ends came to 16 bases. The CDR3 totals 16 residues.